One sample yielded the 25 T cell receptor beta chains listed below, sequenced in a study of T cells after yellow fever vaccination. MiXCR, applied by TCRdb to the 5' RACE reads, yields one record per CDR3 protein. The sample yields about 330,000 distinct CDR3 sequences, approximately 8% seen once. The sample consisted of PBMCs, taken 45 days after the first yellow fever vaccination. These receptors originate from a man younger than 35 who received the YFV17D yellow fever vaccine.

This clonotype was counted a few times. The rearrangement uses TRBV3-1 and TRBJ2-3; D is ambiguous. V was cut by 3 bases and J by 1 base, with 14 bases left in between. The CDR3 is 16 amino acids. In germline, CDR1 is LGHDT, CDR2 YNNKEL (reference sequence). The CDR3 is CASSHIWLAGTDTQYF. The CDR3 DNA reads as TGTGCCAGCAGCCACATATGGCTTGCGGGCACAGATACGCAGTATTTT.

The chain uses TRBV7-2 and TRBJ2-3; D unclear. Germline V gene data show CDR1 as SGHTA and CDR2 as FQGNSA. Trimming left V 5 bases short and J 4 bases short, with 13 bases between. The CDR3 contains 14 residues. CDR3 DNA sequence: TGTGCCAGCAGCCCCCCAGGCTGGGCAGATACGCAGTATTTT. It encodes CASSPPGWADTQYF. The full variable domain, its missing parts supplied by reference TRBV7-2 and TRBJ2-3, is GAGVSQSPSNKVTEKGKDVELRCDPISGHTALYWYRQSLGQGLEFLIYFQGNSAPDKSGLPSDRFSAERTGGSVSTLTIQRTQQEDSAVYLCASSPPGWADTQYFGPGTRLTVL.

J is TRBJ1-1 and V is TRBV7-2; TRBD1 is a possible D gene (6 bases). Trimming removed 6 bases at V and 3 bases at J, with 14 bases between. Germline loops: CDR1 SGHTA, CDR2 FQGNSA. The CDR3 is made up of 14 amino acids. The CDR3 DNA follows: TGTGCCAGCAGACAAACGGGACAACACACTGAAGCTTTCTTT. Protein: CASRQTGQHTEAFF.

This clonotype has a handful of counts. V is TRBV7-9 and J is TRBJ2-7; D not certain. CDR1 and CDR2 from the germline V gene are SEHNR and FQNEAQ (reference sequence). Trimming pared 7 bases from V and 6 bases from J, leaving 19 bases between. There are 14 residues in the CDR3. CDR3 coding DNA: TGTGCCAGCATCCCGGAGCAGACCTCTGGCGAGCAGTACTTC. Its protein product is CASIPEQTSGEQYF.

In this sample, this clonotype turned up a few times. This chain connects TRBV20-1 to TRBJ2-3; 8 bases are shared with TRBD2. The germline V gene has CDR1 DFQATT and CDR2 SNEGSKA (reference sequence). With 3 bases clipped from V and 3 bases from J, the junction kept 8 bases outside the gene matches. The CDR3 spans 15 residues. CDR3 residues: CSASYGSGGTDTQYF. In DNA form, the CDR3 reads TGCAGTGCTAGCTATGGAAGCGGGGGAACAGATACGCAGTATTTT.

This clonotype has at least ten counts. V usage is TRBV7-2 and J usage is TRBJ2-7; 9 positions match TRBD1. The CDR3 has 14 amino acids. The germline CDR1 and CDR2 sequences are SGHTA and FQGNSA. Trimming cost V 5 bases and J 7 bases; bases outside gene matches: 9. In DNA, the CDR3 is TGTGCCAGCAGCCCGGACAGGGGAGTGAGGGAGCAGTACGTC. As protein: CASSPDRGVREQYV.

The chain links TRBV5-1 to TRBJ2-3; D is unclear. The V gene lost 5 bases and the J gene lost 2 bases, with 18 bases spanning the gap. Germline CDR1 SGHRS, CDR2 YFSETQ. The CDR3 consists of 16 residues. CDR3 nucleotide sequence: TGCGCCAGCAGTTTGACGACACCGCCACTCACAGATACGCAGTATTTT. Protein sequence: CASSLTTPPLTDTQYF.

This clonotype was picked up a small number of times. The chain combines TRBV6-2 or TRBV6-3 with TRBJ1-2; no clear D. V gave up 2 bases and J gave up 4 bases, with 11 bases separating them. CDR1 is MNHEY, CDR2 SVGEGT, per germline. CDR3 size: 14 residues. For the CDR3, the DNA is TGTGCCAGCAGTTACGGGATTTCGACCTATGGCTACACCTTC. Its protein product is CASSYGISTYGYTF.

In its sample, this clonotype was seen a few times. This chain uses TRBV12-3 or TRBV12-4 with TRBJ2-3; 8 positions match TRBD1. With V trimmed by 2 bases and J by 2 bases, 6 bases remained unmatched. This CDR3 comprises 16 residues. The CDR3 is CASSLNRGLPTDTQYF. The CDR3 DNA reads as TGTGCCAGCAGTTTAAACAGGGGGTTACCCACAGATACGCAGTATTTT.

V is TRBV2 and J is TRBJ2-7; TRBD1 aligns across 7 bases. V was pared by 1 base and J by 4 bases, with 1 base of the junction left unmatched. The CDR3 totals 13 residues. CDR1 is SNHLY and CDR2 is FYNNEI in the germline V gene. CDR3 sequence: CASSEGDSYEQYF. Here the CDR3 DNA reads TGTGCCAGCAGTGAAGGGGACAGTTACGAGCAGTACTTC.

This clonotype has ten or more counts. CDR3 loop: CASSEGTSGRLQETQYF. CDR3 in DNA: TGTGCCAGCAGTGAGGGGACTAGCGGAAGACTCCAAGAGACCCAGTACTTC. The V call is TRBV25-1, the J call TRBJ2-5, with 11 bases lining up with TRBD2. The trim removed 3 bases at V and 1 base at J, leaving 7 bases unmatched. Germline assignment: CDR1 MGHDK and CDR2 SYGVNS. The CDR3 is made up of 17 amino acids.

The J gene is TRBJ2-2, the V gene TRBV19; TRBD1 might be the D (5 bases). The CDR3 is made up of 15 amino acids. Germline CDR1 and CDR2: LNHDA and SQIVND (reference sequence). V lost 2 bases and J lost 2, with 9 bases in between. The CDR3 DNA reads TGTGCCAGTAGTATACCTCAGGGTAACACCGGGGAGCTGTTTTTT. Protein: CASSIPQGNTGELFF.

This clonotype appeared many times. The chain links TRBV20-1 to TRBJ2-5; D remains unclear. V was clipped by 4 bases and J by 5 bases, with 8 bases between them. This CDR3 has 11 amino acids. Germline CDR1 and CDR2: DFQATT and SNEGSKA (reference sequence). This CDR3 is CSANRVETQYF. The CDR3 region has the DNA TGCAGTGCTAACCGAGTGGAGACCCAGTACTTC.

The chain joins TRBV7-2 to TRBJ1-2; a weak D match, TRBD1 (5 bases). The CDR3 runs to 13 residues. CDR1 is SGHTA, CDR2 FQGNSA, per germline. V was shortened by 5 bases and J by 6 bases, with 13 bases between the two germline ends. In DNA form, the CDR3 reads TGTGCCAGCAGCAAAGGGGCCTTAGATGGCTACACCTTC. This encodes CASSKGALDGYTF.

This clonotype was seen at least ten times. The rearrangement uses TRBV28 and TRBJ1-2; 11 positions match TRBD1. CDR1 is MDHEN and CDR2 is SYDVKM in the germline V gene. With 7 bases clipped from V and 6 bases from J, the junction kept 4 bases outside the gene matches. CDR3 length: 13 residues. Written as DNA, the CDR3 is TGTGCCAGCACCTGGACAGGGGGCGATGGCTACACCTTC. It is translated as CASTWTGGDGYTF.

The chain carries TRBV4-1 and TRBJ2-3, with TRBD2 identical over 7 bases. This CDR3 has 16 amino acids. The germline V gene encodes CDR1 MGHRA and CDR2 YSYEKL. J lost 2 bases, V lost 3 bases, and 8 bases had no gene match. CDR3 DNA: TGCGCCAGCAGCCAGGCCGGGACTATCAACACAGATACGCAGTATTTT. It yields the protein CASSQAGTINTDTQYF.

The chain recombines TRBV5-1 with TRBJ2-1; 7 bases line up with TRBD1. The CDR3 is made up of 13 amino acids. Germline-derived CDR1 and CDR2 are SGHRS and YFSETQ. J lost 8 bases, V lost 3 bases, and 5 bases had no gene match. The CDR3 DNA sequence: TGCGCCAGCAGCTCCGGACAGGCACATGAGCAGTTCTTC. It encodes CASSSGQAHEQFF.

This clonotype was counted between two and nine times. This chain uses TRBV29-1 with TRBJ2-1; 9 bases are a match to TRBD1. This CDR3 region has 14 residues. Germline V gene lookup returns CDR1 SQVTM and CDR2 ANQGSEA. Trimming cost V 6 bases and J 9 bases; bases outside gene matches: 12. CDR3 in DNA: TGCAGCGTCCCGCGGGACAGGGCTTTGAGTGAGCAGTTCTTC. Amino acid sequence: CSVPRDRALSEQFF.

This clonotype has just a few counts. The chain couples TRBV21-1 to TRBJ1-6. TRBV21-1 is a pseudogene locus. The CDR3 covers 11 residues. Here the CDR3 reads CASSPCKPLHF. As DNA, the CDR3 is TGTGCCAGCAGTCCTTGCAAACCCCTCCACTTT.

The chain links TRBV7-2 to TRBJ2-7; 10 bases agree with TRBD1. V shed 5 bases, J shed 2 bases, and the junction held 3 bases outside the gene matches. Germline CDR1 reads SGHTA; CDR2 reads FQGNSA. The CDR3 covers 14 residues. CDR3 in amino acids: CASSIGTGAYEQYV. DNA of the CDR3: TGTGCCAGCAGCATAGGGACAGGGGCCTACGAGCAGTACGTC.

The CDR3 DNA is TGTGCCAGCAGTTTCACAGGGCTAAATGAAAAACTGTTTTTT. It specifies CASSFTGLNEKLFF. The chain combines TRBV12-3 or TRBV12-4 with TRBJ1-4; D might be TRBD1 (6 bases). CDR3 length: 14 amino acids. The germline V and J ends were trimmed by 3 bases and 5 bases, with 10 bases remaining between them.

The chain is built from TRBV20-1 and TRBJ1-1; 11 bases are a match to TRBD1. Trimming at V came to 5 bases and at J to 6 bases, leaving 8 bases not matched to a gene. Germline values: CDR1 DFQATT, CDR2 SNEGSKA (reference sequence). The CDR3 covers 14 residues. CDR3 sequence (DNA): TGCAGTGCTCATTGGGGACAGGGGGGCGCTGAAGCTTTCTTT. Protein: CSAHWGQGGAEAFF.

This clonotype occurred a few times. The chain employs TRBV4-2 and TRBJ1-5; TRBD1 is a possible D gene (5 bases). V was trimmed by 0 bases and J by 7 bases, leaving 16 bases between them. Germline V gene data show CDR1 as LGHNA and CDR2 as YNFKEQ. This CDR3 spans 16 amino acids. The CDR3 region is CASSQEGGVIPQPQHF. CDR3 nucleotides: TGTGCCAGCAGCCAAGAGGGGGGGGTCATTCCCCAGCCCCAGCATTTT.

This clonotype was observed many times. The genes are TRBV5-6 and TRBJ2-2; TRBD2 matches at 9 bases. The length of the CDR3 is 19 residues. The V gene's germline CDR1 is SGHDT and CDR2 YYEEEE. Trimming cost V 1 base and J 4 bases; bases outside gene matches: 14. Written as DNA, the CDR3 is TGTGCCAGCAGCTTGCGGCGTCTAGCGGGGCAACTATCCACCGGGGAGCTGTTTTTT. It codes for CASSLRRLAGQLSTGELFF.

This chain connects TRBV19 to TRBJ1-1, with TRBD1 matching 8 bases. The CDR3 contains 16 residues. Germline-derived CDR1 and CDR2 are LNHDA and SQIVND (reference sequence). V lost 10 bases, J lost 0 bases, and 13 bases stayed unmatched. The CDR3 loop is CAIRPGDRIMNTEAFF. The CDR3 coding sequence is TGTGCCATCCGTCCCGGGGACAGGATCATGAACACTGAAGCTTTCTTT.